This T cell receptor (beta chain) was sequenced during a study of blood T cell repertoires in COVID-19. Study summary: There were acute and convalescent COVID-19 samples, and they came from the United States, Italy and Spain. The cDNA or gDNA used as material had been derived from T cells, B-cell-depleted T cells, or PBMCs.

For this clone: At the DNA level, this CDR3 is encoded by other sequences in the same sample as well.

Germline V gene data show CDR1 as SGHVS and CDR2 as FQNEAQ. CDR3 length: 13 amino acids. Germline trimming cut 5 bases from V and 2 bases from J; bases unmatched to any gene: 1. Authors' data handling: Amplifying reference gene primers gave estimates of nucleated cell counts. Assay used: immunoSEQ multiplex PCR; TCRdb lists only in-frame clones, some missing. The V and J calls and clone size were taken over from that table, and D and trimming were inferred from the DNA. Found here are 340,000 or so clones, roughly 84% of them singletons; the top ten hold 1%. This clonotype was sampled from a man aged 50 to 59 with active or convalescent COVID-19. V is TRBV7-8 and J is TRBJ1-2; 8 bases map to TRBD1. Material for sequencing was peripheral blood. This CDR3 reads CASSRTGNYGYTF. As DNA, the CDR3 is TGTGCCAGCAGCCGGACAGGGAACTATGGCTACACCTTC.